This T cell receptor beta chain derives from a study of T cells in Graves' hyperthyroidism and ophthalmopathy. The study's findings and limits: Expanded thyroid clonotypes (above 0.001) were mostly also found in blood.

This clonotype was found a few times. Antigen unknown. Stability of Graves' hyperthyroidism was defined as absent ophthalmopathy progression within 18 months. The length of the CDR3 is 14 residues. The germline V gene encodes CDR1 LNHDA and CDR2 SQIVND (reference sequence). V was trimmed by 3 bases and J by 0 bases, leaving 9 bases between them. TCR beta CDR3 regions were amplified from RNA. RT-PCR in the first round (using the HTBI primer set) targeted the TCR CDR3. From the multiplex PCR reads, TCRdb called clonotypes with MiXCR, one entry per CDR3 protein. This table has around 760,000 distinct CDR3 sequences, 30% to 40% appearing once.

The chain carries TRBV19 and TRBJ2-7; D is unresolved. The sequence came from a woman aged 40 to 55 with Graves' hyperthyroidism. The sample consisted of blood. This chain's CDR3 is CASSIGTNSYEQYF. The CDR3 nucleotides are TGTGCCAGTAGTATTGGCACGAACTCCTACGAGCAGTACTTC.